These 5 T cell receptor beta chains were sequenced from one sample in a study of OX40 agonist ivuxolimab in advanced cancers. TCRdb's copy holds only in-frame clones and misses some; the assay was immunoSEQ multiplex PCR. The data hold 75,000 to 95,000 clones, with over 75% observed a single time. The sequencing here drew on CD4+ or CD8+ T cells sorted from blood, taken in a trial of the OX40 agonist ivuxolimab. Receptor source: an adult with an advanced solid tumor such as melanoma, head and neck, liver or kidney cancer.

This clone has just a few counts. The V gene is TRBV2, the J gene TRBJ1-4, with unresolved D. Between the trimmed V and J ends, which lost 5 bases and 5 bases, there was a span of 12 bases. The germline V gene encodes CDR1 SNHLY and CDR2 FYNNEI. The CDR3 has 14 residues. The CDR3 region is CASSSGILNEKLFF. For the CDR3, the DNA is TGTGCCAGCAGTTCGGGCATCTTAAATGAAAAACTGTTTTTT.

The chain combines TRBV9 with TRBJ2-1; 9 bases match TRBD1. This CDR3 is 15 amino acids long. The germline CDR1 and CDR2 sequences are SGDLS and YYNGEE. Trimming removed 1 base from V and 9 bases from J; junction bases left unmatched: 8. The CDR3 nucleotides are TGTGCCAGCAGCGTAAGGGGGGACAGGGAGGCTGAGCAGTTCTTC. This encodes CASSVRGDREAEQFF.

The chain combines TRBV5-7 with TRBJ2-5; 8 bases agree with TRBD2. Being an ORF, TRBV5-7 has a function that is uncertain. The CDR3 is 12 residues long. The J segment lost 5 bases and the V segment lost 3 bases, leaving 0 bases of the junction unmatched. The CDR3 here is CASSSGGETQYF. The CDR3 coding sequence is TGTGCCAGCAGCTCGGGGGGGGAGACCCAGTACTTC.

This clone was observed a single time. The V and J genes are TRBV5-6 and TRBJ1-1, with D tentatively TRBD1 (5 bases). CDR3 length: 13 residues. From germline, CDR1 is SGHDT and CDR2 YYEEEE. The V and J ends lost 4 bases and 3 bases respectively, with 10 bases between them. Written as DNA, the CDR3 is TGTGCCAGCAGCACAGGTGCGTACACTGAAGCTTTCTTT. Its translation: CASSTGAYTEAFF.

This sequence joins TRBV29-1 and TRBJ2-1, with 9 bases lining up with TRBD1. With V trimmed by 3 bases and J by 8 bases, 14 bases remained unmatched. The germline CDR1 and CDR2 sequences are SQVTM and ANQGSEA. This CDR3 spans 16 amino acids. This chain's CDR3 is CSVDLGNPGQGDEQFF. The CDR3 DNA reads TGCAGCGTTGATTTAGGGAATCCGGGACAGGGTGATGAGCAGTTCTTC.